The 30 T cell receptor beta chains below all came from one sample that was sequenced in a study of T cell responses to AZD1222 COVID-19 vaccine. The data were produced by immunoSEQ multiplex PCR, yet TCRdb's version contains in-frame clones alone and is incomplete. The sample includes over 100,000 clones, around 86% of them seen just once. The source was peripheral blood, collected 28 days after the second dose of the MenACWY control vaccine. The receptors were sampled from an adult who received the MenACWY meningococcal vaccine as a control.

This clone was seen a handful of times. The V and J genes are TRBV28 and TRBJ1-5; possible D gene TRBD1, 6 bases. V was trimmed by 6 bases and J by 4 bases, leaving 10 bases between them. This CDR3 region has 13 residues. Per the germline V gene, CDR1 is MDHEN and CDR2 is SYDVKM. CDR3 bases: TGTGCCAGCAGGGTACAGGGAAATCAGCCCCAGCATTTT. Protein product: CASRVQGNQPQHF.

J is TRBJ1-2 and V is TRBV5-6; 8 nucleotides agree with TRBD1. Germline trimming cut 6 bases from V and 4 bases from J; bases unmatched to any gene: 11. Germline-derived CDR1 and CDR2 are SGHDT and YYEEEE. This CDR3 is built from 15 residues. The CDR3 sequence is CASTPLDRVGYGYTF. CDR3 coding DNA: TGTGCCAGCACCCCGCTGGACAGGGTCGGCTATGGCTACACCTTC.

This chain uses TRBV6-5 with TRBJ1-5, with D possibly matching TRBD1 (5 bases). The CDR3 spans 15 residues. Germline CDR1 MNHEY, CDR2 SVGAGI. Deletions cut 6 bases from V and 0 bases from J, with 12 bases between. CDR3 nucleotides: TGTGCCAGCAGGGGTAGCGGGACTAGCAATCAGCCCCAGCATTTT. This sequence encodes CASRGSGTSNQPQHF.

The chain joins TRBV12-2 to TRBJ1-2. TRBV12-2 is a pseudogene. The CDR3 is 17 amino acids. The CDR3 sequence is CASRQGGTADYYYGYTF. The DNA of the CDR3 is TGTGCAAGTCGCCAGGGTGGCACAGCCGACTACTACTATGGCTACACCTTC.

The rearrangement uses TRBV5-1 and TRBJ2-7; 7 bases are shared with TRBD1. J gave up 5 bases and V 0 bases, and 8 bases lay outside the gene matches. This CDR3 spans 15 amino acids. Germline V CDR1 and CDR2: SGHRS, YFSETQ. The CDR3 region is CASSLEDRARHEQYF. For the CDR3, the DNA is TGCGCCAGCAGCTTGGAAGACAGGGCGAGACACGAGCAGTACTTC.

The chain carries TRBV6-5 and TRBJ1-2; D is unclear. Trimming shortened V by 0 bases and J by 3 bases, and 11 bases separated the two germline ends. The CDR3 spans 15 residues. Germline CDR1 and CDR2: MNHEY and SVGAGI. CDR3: CASSYSGTGHYGYTF. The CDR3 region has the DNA TGTGCCAGCAGTTACTCGGGTACGGGCCACTATGGCTACACCTTC.

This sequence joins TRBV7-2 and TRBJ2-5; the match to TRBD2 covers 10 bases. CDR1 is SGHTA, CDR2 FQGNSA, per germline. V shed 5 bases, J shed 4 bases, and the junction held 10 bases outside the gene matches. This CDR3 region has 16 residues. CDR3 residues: CASSLTSGAGGETQYF. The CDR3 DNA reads TGTGCCAGCAGCCTTACTAGCGGGGCCGGGGGAGAGACCCAGTACTTC. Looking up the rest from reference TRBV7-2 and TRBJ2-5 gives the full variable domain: GAGVSQSPSNKVTEKGKDVELRCDPISGHTALYWYRQSLGQGLEFLIYFQGNSAPDKSGLPSDRFSAERTGGSVSTLTIQRTQQEDSAVYLCASSLTSGAGGETQYFGPGTRLLVL.

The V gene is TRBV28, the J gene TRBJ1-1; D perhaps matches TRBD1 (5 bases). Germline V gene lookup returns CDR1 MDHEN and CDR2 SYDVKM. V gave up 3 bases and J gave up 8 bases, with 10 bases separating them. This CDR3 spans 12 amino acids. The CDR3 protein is CASSFGGSEAFF. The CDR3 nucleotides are TGTGCCAGCAGTTTTGGGGGGAGCGAAGCTTTCTTT.

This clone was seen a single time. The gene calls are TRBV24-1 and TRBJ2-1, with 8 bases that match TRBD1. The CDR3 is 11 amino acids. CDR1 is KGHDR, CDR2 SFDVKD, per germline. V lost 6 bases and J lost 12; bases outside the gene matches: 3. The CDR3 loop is CATSRQGWQFF. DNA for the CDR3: TGTGCCACCAGTAGACAGGGGTGGCAGTTCTTC.

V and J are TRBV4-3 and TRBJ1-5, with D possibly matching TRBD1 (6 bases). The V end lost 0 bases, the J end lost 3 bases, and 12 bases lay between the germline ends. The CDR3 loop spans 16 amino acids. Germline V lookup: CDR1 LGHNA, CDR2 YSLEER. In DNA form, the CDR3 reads TGCGCCAGCAGCCAAGATCTGGGGGCGGTCAATCAGCCCCAGCATTTT. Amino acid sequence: CASSQDLGAVNQPQHF.

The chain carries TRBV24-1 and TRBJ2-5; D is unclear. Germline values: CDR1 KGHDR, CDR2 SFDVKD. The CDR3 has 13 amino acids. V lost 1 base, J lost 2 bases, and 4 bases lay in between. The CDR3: CATSDFSQETQYF. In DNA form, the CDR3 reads TGTGCCACCAGTGATTTTTCTCAAGAGACCCAGTACTTC.

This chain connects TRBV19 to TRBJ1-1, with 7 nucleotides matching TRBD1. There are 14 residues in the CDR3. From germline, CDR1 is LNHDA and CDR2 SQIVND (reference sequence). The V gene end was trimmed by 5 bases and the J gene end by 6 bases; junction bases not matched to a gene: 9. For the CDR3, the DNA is TGTGCCAGTAGTCTTTCTCAGGGGGGGGCTGAAGCTTTCTTT. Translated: CASSLSQGGAEAFF.

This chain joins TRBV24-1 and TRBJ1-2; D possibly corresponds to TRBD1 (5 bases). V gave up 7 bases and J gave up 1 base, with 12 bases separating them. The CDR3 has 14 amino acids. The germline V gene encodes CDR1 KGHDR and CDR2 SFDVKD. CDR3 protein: CATSPGGSNYGYTF. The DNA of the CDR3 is TGTGCCACCAGCCCGGGGGGGAGTAACTATGGCTACACCTTC.

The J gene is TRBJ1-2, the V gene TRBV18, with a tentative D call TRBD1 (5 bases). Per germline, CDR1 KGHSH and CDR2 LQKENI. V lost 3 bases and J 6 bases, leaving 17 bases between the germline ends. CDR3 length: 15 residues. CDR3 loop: CASSPEGLPRDGYTF. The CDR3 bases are TGTGCCAGCTCACCCGAGGGACTGCCTAGGGATGGCTACACCTTC.

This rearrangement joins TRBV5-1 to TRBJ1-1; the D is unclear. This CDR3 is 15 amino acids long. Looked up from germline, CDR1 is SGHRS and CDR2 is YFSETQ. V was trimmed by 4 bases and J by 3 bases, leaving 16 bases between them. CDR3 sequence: CASSNGRGLYTEAFF. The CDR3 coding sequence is TGCGCCAGCAGCAATGGGCGGGGTCTGTACACTGAAGCTTTCTTT.

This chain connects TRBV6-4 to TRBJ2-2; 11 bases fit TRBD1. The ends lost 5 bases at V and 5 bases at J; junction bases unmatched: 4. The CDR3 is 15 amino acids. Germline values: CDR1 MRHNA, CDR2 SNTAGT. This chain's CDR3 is CASSRTGGGTGELFF. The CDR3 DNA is TGTGCCAGCAGTCGGACAGGGGGCGGGACCGGGGAGCTGTTTTTT.

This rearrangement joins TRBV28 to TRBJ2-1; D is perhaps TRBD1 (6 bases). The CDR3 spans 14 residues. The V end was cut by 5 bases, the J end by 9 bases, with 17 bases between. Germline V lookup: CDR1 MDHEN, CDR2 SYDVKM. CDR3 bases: TGTGCCAGCAGTCGTAAACAGGGAGTGGGTGAGCAGTTCTTC. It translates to CASSRKQGVGEQFF.

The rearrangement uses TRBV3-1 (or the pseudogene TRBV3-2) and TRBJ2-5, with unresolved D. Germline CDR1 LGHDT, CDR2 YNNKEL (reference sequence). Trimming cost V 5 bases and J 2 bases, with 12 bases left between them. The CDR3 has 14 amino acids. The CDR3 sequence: CASSWPGPQETQYF. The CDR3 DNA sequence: TGTGCCAGCAGCTGGCCTGGCCCACAAGAGACCCAGTACTTC.

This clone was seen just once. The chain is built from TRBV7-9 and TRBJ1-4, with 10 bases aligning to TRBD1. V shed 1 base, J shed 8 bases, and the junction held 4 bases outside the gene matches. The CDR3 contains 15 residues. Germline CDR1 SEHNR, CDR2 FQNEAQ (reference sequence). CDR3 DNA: TGTGCCAGCAGCTTAGAATGGACAGGGGGAGAAAAACTGTTTTTT. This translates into CASSLEWTGGEKLFF.

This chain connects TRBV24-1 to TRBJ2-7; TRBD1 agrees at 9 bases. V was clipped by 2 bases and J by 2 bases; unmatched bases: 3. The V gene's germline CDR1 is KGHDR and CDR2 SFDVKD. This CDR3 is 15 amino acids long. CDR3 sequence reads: CATSDSRTGAYEQYF. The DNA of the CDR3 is TGTGCCACCAGTGATTCAAGGACAGGGGCCTACGAGCAGTACTTC.

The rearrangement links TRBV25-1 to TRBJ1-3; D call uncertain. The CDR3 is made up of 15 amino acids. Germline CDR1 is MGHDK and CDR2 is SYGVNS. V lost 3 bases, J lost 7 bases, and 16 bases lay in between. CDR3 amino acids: CASSDVKGSRNTIYF. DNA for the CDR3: TGTGCCAGCAGTGACGTAAAGGGTAGTCGGAACACCATATATTTT.

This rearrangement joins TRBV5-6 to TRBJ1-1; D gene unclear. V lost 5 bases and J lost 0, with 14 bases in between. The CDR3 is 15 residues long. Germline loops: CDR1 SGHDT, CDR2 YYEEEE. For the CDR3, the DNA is TGTGCCAGCAGTCTAGGACCGAGAATGAACACTGAAGCTTTCTTT. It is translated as CASSLGPRMNTEAFF.

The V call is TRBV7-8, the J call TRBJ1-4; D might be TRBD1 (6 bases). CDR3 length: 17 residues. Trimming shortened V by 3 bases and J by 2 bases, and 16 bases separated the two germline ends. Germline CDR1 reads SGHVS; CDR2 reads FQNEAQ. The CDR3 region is CASSFDRKDATNEKLFF. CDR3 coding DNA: TGTGCCAGCAGCTTCGACAGGAAGGATGCGACTAATGAAAAACTGTTTTTT.

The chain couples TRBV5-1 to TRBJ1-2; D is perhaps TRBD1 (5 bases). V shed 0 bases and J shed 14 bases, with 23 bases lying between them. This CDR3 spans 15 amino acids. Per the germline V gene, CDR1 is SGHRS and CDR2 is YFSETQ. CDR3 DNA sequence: TGCGCCAGCAGCTTGGGGCAGGGCGAGGCTATAGATCAGACCTTC. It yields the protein CASSLGQGEAIDQTF.

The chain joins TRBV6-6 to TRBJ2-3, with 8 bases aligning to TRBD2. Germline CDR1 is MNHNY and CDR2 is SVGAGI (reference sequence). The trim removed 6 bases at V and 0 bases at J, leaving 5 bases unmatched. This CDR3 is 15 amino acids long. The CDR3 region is CASSGAGVSTDTQYF. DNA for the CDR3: TGTGCCAGCAGCGGAGCGGGGGTGAGCACAGATACGCAGTATTTT.

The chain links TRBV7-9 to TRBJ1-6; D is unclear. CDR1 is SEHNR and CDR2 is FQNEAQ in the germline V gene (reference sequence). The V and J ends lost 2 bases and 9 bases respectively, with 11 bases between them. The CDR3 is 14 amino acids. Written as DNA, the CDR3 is TGTGCCAGCAGCTTACCCCTTAGTTCTTCACCCCTCCACTTT. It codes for CASSLPLSSSPLHF.

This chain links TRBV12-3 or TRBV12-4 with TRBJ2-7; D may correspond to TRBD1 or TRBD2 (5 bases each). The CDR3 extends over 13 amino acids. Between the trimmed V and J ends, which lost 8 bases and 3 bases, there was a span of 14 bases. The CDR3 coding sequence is TGTGCCAGCGGGACCCAAGGGAACTACGAGCAGTACTTC. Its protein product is CASGTQGNYEQYF.

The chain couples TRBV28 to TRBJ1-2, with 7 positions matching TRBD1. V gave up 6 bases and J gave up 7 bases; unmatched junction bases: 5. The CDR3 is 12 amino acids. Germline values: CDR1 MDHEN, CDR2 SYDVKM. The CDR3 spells CASRTGFSGYTF. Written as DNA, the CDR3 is TGTGCCAGCAGGACAGGGTTTTCTGGCTACACCTTC.

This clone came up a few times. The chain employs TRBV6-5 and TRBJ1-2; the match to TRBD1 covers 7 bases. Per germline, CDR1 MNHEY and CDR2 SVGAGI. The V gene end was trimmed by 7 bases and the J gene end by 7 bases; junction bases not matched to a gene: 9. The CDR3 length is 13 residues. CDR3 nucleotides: TGTGCCAGCAACTCCGGGACAGTTTTTGGCTACACCTTC. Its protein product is CASNSGTVFGYTF.

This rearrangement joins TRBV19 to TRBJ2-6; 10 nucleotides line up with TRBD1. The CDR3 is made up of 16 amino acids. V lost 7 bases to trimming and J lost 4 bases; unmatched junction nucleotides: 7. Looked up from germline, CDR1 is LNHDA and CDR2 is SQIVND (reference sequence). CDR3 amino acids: CASTSDRGNGANVLTF. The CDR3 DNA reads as TGTGCCAGTACCTCGGACAGGGGGAACGGGGCCAACGTCCTGACTTTC.